What follows are 7 T cell receptor beta chains derived from one specimen sequenced in a study of blood T cells in healthy people across ages. Primed by a sample-barcoded 5' primer and a J-beta primer mix, a second PCR proceeded for roughly 7 to 12 cycles. Each CDR3 protein gets one entry after TCRdb re-called the 5' RACE reads with MiXCR. This sample has fewer than 750,000 distinct CDR3 sequences, with 40% to 65% found just once. Sample: blood. These receptors all stem from an elderly woman in good health.

The CDR3 loop reads CASRANPQGSAGYTF. For the CDR3, the DNA is TGTGCCAGCAGGGCAAATCCCCAGGGATCGGCCGGCTACACCTTC. The chain is built from TRBV2 and TRBJ1-2; tentatively, D is TRBD1 (5 bases). CDR1 and CDR2 (germline): SNHLY, FYNNEI. With 6 bases removed from V and 8 bases from J, the gap between germline ends came to 22 bases. CDR3 size: 15 residues.

The chain employs TRBV6-1 and TRBJ2-7, with 7 bases that match TRBD1. The J call may be wrong; the DNA end is better matched by TRBJ2-5. This CDR3 region has 16 residues. CDR1 and CDR2 (germline): MNHNS, SASEGT. Written as DNA, the CDR3 is TGTGCCAGCAGTGAATCCTCGGGACAGCCCGTAGGGACCCAGTACTTC. The encoded protein is CASSESSGQPVGTQYF.

This clonotype was counted ten times or more. The chain is built from TRBV4-1 and TRBJ2-3; 11 bases line up with TRBD2. V shed 0 bases, J shed 0 bases, and the junction held 5 bases outside the gene matches. Germline V gene data show CDR1 as MGHRA and CDR2 as YSYEKL. This CDR3 has 18 amino acids. DNA of the CDR3: TGCGCCAGCAGCCAAGACATTTGGACTAGCGGGAGCACAGATACGCAGTATTTT. It translates to CASSQDIWTSGSTDTQYF.

This clonotype was recorded a few times. The junction departs from germline at one end; a sequencing error may be responsible. The chain recombines TRBV7-3 with TRBJ2-2, with 7 bases fitting TRBD1. Germline CDR1 reads SGHTA; CDR2 reads FQGTGA. This CDR3 has 16 residues. In DNA form, the CDR3 reads TGTGCCAGCAGATTAACAGGGGATGGGAACACCGGGGAGCTGTTTTTT. Protein sequence: CASRLTGDGNTGELFF.

The rearrangement uses TRBV7-2 and TRBJ2-5; possible D gene TRBD1, 6 bases. The germline gives CDR1 SGHTA, CDR2 FQGNSA. The V and J ends lost 6 bases and 4 bases respectively, with 18 bases between them. The CDR3 is 15 residues long. This chain's CDR3 is CASSFTGSRGETQYF. CDR3 nucleotides: TGTGCCAGCAGTTTTACCGGGTCCAGGGGAGAGACCCAGTACTTC.

The chain couples TRBV5-1 to TRBJ2-7; D might be TRBD1 or TRBD2, each matching 5 bases. Trimming removed 3 bases at V and 0 bases at J, with 10 bases between. In germline, CDR1 is SGHRS, CDR2 YFSETQ. The CDR3 length is 14 residues. The chain's CDR3 is CASSWDHRSYEQYF. As DNA, the CDR3 is TGCGCCAGCAGCTGGGACCATCGCTCCTACGAGCAGTACTTC.

This clonotype occurred many times. It may be a read error: a sequence one base away is much more abundant. The chain combines TRBV6-5 with TRBJ2-1; TRBD2 might be the D (6 bases). The CDR3 has 12 amino acids. Germline V CDR1 and CDR2: MNHEY, SVGAGI. Trimming cost V 11 bases and J 8 bases, with 16 bases left between them. The CDR3 reads CAASRGSHEQFF. DNA for the CDR3: TGTGCCGCCAGCCGGGGGTCGCATGAGCAGTTCTTC.